The clone carrying this T cell receptor beta chain was counted only a few times. These data are taken from a study of regulatory T cells in long-lasting Graves disease. The time point here: persistent/refractory GD, antithyroid drugs over 5 years with positive TRAb. Extracted RNA from PBMCs served as the source of the TCR library. In building TCR beta libraries, iRepertoire HTBI primers were used together with Arm-PCR of CDR3 regions. TCRdb reprocessed the multiplex PCR reads via MiXCR and lists one record per CDR3 protein. The sample records fewer than 400,000 distinct CDR3 sequences, under 25% being singletons. The sequence came from a female donor with Graves disease. This material consisted of peripheral blood mononuclear cells (PBMCs), taken when the disease was refractory, from a patient treated with antithyroid drugs.

The CDR3 spells CASIERTGELFF. The CDR3 bases are TGTGCCAGCATAGAGCGCACCGGGGAGCTGTTTTTT. The J gene is TRBJ2-2, the V gene TRBV6-1; D gene ambiguous. The CDR3 covers 12 residues. Trimming left V 7 bases short and J 4 bases short, with 7 bases between. From germline, CDR1 is MNHNS and CDR2 SASEGT.